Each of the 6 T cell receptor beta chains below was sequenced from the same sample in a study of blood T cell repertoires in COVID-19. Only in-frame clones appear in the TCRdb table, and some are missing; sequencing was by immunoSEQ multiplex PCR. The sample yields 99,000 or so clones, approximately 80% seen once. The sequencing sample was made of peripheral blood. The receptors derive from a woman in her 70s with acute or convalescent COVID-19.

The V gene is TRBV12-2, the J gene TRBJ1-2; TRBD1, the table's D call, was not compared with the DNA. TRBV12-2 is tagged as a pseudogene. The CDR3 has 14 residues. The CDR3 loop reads CASRPRGTNYGYTF. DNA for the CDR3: TGTGCAAGTCGGCCTAGGGGGACTAACTATGGCTACACCTTC.

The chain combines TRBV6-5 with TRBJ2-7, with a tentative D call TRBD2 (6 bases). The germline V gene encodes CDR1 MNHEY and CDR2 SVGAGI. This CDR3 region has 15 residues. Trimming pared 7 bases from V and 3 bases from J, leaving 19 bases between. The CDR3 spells CASIGGTPGHYEQYF. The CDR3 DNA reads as TGTGCCAGCATTGGGGGGACCCCCGGGCACTACGAGCAGTACTTC.

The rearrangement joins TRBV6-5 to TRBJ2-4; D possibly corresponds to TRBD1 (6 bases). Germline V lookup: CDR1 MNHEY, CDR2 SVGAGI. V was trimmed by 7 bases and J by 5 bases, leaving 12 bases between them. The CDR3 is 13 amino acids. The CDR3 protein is CASTYGGENIQYF. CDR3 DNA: TGTGCCAGCACGTATGGGGGCGAAAACATTCAGTACTTC.

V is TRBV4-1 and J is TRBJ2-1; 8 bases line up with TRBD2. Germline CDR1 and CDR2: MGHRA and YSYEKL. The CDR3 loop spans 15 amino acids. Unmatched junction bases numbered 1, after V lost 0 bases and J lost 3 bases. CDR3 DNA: TGCGCCAGCAGCCAAGATCGGGAGGGCTACAATGAGCAGTTCTTC. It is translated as CASSQDREGYNEQFF.

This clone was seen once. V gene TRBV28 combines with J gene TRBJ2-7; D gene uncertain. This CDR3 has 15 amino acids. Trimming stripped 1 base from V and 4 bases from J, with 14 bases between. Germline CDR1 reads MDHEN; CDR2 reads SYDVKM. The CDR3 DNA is TGTGCCAGCAGTTTATCGGTATCCCTAATATACGAGCAGTACTTC. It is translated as CASSLSVSLIYEQYF.

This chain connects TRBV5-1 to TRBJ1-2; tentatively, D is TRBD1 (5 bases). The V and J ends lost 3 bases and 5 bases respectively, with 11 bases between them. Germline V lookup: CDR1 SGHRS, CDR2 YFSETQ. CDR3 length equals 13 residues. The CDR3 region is CASSSGTHYGYTF. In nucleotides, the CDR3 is TGCGCCAGCAGCTCCGGGACTCATTATGGCTACACCTTC.